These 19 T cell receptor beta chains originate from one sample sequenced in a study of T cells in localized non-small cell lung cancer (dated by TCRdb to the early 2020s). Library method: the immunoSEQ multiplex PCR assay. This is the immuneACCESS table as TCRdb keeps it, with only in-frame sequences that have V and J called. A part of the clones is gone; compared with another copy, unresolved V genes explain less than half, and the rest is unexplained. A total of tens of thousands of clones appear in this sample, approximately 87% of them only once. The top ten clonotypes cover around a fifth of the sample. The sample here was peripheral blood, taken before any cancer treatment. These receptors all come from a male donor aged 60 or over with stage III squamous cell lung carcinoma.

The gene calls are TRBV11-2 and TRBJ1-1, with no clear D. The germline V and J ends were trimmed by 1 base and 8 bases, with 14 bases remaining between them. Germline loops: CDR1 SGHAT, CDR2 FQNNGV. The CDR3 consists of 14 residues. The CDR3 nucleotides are TGTGCCAGCAGCTTAGGCGCCCCCGATTGGGAAGCTTTCTTT. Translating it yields CASSLGAPDWEAFF.

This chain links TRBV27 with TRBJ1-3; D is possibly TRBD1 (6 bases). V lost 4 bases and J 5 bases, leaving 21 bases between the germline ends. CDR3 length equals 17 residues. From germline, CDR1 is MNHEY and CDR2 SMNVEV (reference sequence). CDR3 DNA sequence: TGTGCCAGCAGTTCCTTCCGGACAGCAGACAATCGAAACACCATATATTTT. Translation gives CASSSFRTADNRNTIYF.

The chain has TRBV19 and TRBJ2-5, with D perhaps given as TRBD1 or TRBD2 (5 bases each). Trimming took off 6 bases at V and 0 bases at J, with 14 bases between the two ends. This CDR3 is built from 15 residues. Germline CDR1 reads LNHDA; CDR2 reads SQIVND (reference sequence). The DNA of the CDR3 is TGTGCCAGTAGACCCCGGGACGGAAACCAAGAGACCCAGTACTTC. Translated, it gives CASRPRDGNQETQYF.

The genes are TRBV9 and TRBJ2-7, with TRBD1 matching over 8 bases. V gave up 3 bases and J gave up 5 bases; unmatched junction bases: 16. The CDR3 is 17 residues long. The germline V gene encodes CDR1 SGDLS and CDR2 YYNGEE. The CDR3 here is CASSEKTGVKRRDEQYF. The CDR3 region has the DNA TGTGCCAGCAGCGAGAAGACAGGGGTAAAACGACGGGACGAGCAGTACTTC.

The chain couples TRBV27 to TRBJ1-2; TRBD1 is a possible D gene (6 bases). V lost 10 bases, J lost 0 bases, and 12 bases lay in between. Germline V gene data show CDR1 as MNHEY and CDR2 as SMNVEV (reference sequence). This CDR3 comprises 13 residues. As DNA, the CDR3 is TGTGCCACCCGGACAGAACCTAACTATGGCTACACCTTC. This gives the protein CATRTEPNYGYTF.

The DNA of the CDR3 is TGTGCCAGCAGTGAGGGTAGCGGGGGGACGCAGTATTTT. Its translation is CASSEGSGGTQYF. V is TRBV6-4 and J is TRBJ2-3; 10 positions agree with TRBD2. The CDR3 has 13 residues. CDR1 and CDR2 from the germline V gene are MRHNA and SNTAGT. Trimming cost V 3 bases and J 9 bases; bases outside gene matches: 3.

CDR3 region: CASSYAGGSGANVLTF. As DNA, the CDR3 is TGTGCCAGCAGTTACGCGGGGGGCTCTGGGGCCAACGTCCTGACTTTC. The chain carries TRBV6-5 and TRBJ2-6; the match to TRBD2 covers 8 bases. Trimming took 2 bases from V and 0 from J; bases not matched to a gene: 0. The CDR3 sequence is 16 residues long. Germline V gene data show CDR1 as MNHEY and CDR2 as SVGAGI.

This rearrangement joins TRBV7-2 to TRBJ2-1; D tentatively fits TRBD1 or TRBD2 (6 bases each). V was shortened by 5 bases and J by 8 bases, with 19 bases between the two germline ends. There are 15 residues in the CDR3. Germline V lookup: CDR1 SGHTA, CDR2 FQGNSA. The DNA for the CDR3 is TGTGCCAGCAGCCTATTTGGGGGGCAGGAAGATGAGCAGTTCTTC. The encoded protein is CASSLFGGQEDEQFF. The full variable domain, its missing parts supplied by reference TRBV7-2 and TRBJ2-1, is GAGVSQSPSNKVTEKGKDVELRCDPISGHTALYWYRQSLGQGLEFLIYFQGNSAPDKSGLPSDRFSAERTGGSVSTLTIQRTQQEDSAVYLCASSLFGGQEDEQFFGPGTRLTVL.

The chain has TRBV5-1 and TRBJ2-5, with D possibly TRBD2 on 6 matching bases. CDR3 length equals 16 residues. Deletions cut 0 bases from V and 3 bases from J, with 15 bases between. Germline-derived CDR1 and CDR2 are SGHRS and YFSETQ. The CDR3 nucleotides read TGCGCCAGCAGCTTGGGTAGGAGACTAGGGGAAGAGACCCAGTACTTC. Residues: CASSLGRRLGEETQYF.

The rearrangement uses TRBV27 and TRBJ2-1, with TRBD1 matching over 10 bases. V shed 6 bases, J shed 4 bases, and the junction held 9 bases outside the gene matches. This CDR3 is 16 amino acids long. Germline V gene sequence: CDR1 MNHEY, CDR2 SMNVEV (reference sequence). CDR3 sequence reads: CASSPSDRGDYNEQFF. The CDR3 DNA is TGTGCCAGCAGCCCCTCGGACAGGGGGGATTACAATGAGCAGTTCTTC.

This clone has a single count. The CDR3 nucleotides are TGTGCCAGTAGTATAGTACGAGGGCTGCTGGATCAGCCCCAGCATTTT. It codes for CASSIVRGLLDQPQHF. This rearrangement joins TRBV19 to TRBJ1-5; no firm D call. The CDR3 has 16 residues. Germline assignment: CDR1 LNHDA and CDR2 SQIVND (reference sequence). V was pared by 1 base and J by 5 bases, with 15 bases between. Full variable domain (remainder filled in from reference TRBV19 and TRBJ1-5): DGGITQSPKYLFRKEGQNVTLSCEQNLNHDAMYWYRQDPGQGLRLIYYSQIVNDFQKGDIAEGYSVSREKKESFPLTVTSAQKNPTAFYLCASSIVRGLLDQPQHFGDGTRLSIL.

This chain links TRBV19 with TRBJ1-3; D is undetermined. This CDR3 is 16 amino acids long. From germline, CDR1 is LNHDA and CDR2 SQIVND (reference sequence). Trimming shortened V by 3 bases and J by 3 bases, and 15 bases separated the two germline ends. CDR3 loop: CASSITGRKGGNTIYF. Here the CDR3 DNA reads TGTGCCAGTAGTATTACGGGCAGGAAGGGTGGAAACACCATATATTTT.

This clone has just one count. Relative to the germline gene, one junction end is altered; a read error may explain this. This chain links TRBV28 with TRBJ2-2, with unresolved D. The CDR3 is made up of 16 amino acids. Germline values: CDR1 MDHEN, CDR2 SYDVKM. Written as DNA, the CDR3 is TGTGCCAGCACCCTCCCGGTGATGGGGAACGCCGGGGAGCTGTTTTTT. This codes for CASTLPVMGNAGELFF.

This chain's CDR3 is CASSLQGSVREKLFF. The CDR3 DNA sequence: TGTGCCAGCAGCCTACAGGGCTCTGTAAGAGAAAAACTGTTTTTT. The chain couples TRBV11-2 to TRBJ1-4; possible D gene TRBD1, 6 bases. This CDR3 is built from 15 residues. V lost 5 bases and J lost 8, with 18 bases in between. Germline CDR1 is SGHAT and CDR2 is FQNNGV. Using reference TRBV11-2 and TRBJ1-4 for the parts outside the CDR3, the full variable domain is EAGVAQSPRYKIIEKRQSVAFWCNPISGHATLYWYQQILGQGPKLLIQFQNNGVVDDSQLPKDRFSAERLKGVDSTLKIQPAKLEDSAVYLCASSLQGSVREKLFFGSGTQLSVL.

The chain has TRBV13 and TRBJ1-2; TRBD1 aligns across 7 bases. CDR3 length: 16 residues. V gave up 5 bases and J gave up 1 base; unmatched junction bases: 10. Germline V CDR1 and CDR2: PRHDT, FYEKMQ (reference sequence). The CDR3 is CASSPGTDSDNYGYTF. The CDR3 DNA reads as TGTGCCAGCAGCCCAGGGACAGATAGTGATAACTATGGCTACACCTTC.

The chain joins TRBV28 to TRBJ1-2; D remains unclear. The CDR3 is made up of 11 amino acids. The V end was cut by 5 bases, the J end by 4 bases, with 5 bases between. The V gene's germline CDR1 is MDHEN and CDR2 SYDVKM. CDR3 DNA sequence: TGTGCCAGCAGTACAGTCTATGGCTACACCTTC. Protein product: CASSTVYGYTF.

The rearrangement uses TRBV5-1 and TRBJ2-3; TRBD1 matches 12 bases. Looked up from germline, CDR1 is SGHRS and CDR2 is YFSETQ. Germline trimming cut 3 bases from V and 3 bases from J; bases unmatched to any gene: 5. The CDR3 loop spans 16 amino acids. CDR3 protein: CASSWAGQGATDTQYF. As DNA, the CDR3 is TGCGCCAGCAGCTGGGCGGGACAGGGGGCGACAGATACGCAGTATTTT. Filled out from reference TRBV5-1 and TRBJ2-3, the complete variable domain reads KAGVTQTPRYLIKTRGQQVTLSCSPISGHRSVSWYQQTPGQGLQFLFEYFSETQRNKGNFPGRFSGRQFSNSRSEMNVSTLELGDSALYLCASSWAGQGATDTQYFGPGTRLTVL.

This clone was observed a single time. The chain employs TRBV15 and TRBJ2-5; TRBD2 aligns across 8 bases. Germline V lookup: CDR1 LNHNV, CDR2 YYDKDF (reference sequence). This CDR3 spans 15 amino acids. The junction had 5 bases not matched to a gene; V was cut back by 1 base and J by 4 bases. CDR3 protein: CATSRAQRGRETQYF. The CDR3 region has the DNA TGTGCCACCAGCAGAGCTCAGCGGGGGAGAGAGACCCAGTACTTC.

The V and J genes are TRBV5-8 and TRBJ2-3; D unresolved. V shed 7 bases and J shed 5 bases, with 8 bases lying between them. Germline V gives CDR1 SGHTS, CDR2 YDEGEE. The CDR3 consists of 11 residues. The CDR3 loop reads CASHKVDTQYF. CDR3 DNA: TGTGCCAGCCACAAAGTAGATACGCAGTATTTT.